The entry that follows covers one TCR beta chain sequence. The target antigen is unknown. CDR3 length: 14 residues. Germline V gene sequence: CDR1 SGHTA, CDR2 FQGNSA. Trimming took 5 bases from V and 3 from J; bases not matched to a gene: 6. The data are from a study of cytomegalovirus exposure and HLA in healthy donors. The PCR was carried out with 60 Vbeta primers and 13 Jbeta primers. Repertoires were generated with immunoSEQ multiplex PCR, while TCRdb's copy carries only in-frame clones and drops some. The sample records 170,000 or so clones, nearly 80% being singletons. Study findings and constraints: Reportedly, fewer N-insertions than the 666-donor mean appeared in an Asian-associated ancestry cluster in a later analysis. About 87% or about 30% of the time was how often most TCR beta V segments were productive, according to an earlier analysis. Among TCR beta chains of equal frequency, HLA-associated ones were more clonally expanded in a later analysis. 164 TCR beta chains were listed as cytomegalovirus-associated.

This TCR was recovered from a woman between 40 and 55 years old in good health and CMV-seronegative. Sequencing was done on a sample of PBMCs. This chain links TRBV7-2 with TRBJ2-7, with 8 bases fitting TRBD1. CDR3 coding DNA: TGTGCCAGCAGCAACCGACAGGGGAGCTACGAGCAGTACTTC. It translates to CASSNRQGSYEQYF.